This entry lists 27 T cell receptor beta chains sequenced from one sample in a study of CD8 T cells in ankylosing spondylitis. A single record per CDR3 protein comes from TCRdb applying MiXCR to the 5' RACE reads. The table records nearly 350,000 distinct CDR3 sequences, roughly 15% of them present only once. The sample comprised blood, either unsorted or a sorted T cell fraction (not recorded which). The source is a male donor with ankylosing spondylitis or in good health (not recorded which).

This clonotype was counted a few times. The rearrangement links TRBV11-2 to TRBJ2-7; perhaps TRBD1 as D (7 bases). Germline V gives CDR1 SGHAT, CDR2 FQNNGV. This CDR3 has 14 amino acids. V was clipped by 5 bases and J by 3 bases, with 14 bases between them. CDR3 DNA sequence: TGTGCCAGCAGCCCCCAGGGGGGCAGCTACGAGCAGTACTTC. Protein: CASSPQGGSYEQYF.

This chain joins TRBV5-1 and TRBJ1-2; TRBD1 matches at 10 bases. Trimming removed 4 bases from V and 5 bases from J; junction bases left unmatched: 8. The CDR3 covers 15 residues. Germline V gene lookup returns CDR1 SGHRS and CDR2 YFSETQ. The CDR3 coding sequence is TGCGCCAGCAGCCCAGGGGACAGGGGTCTTTATGGCTACACCTTC. Translated: CASSPGDRGLYGYTF.

In DNA, the CDR3 is TGTGCCAGCAGTTCCCTGGGACAGGGGGCCTACGAGCAGTACTTC. This translates into CASSSLGQGAYEQYF. V and J are TRBV12-3 or TRBV12-4 and TRBJ2-7; TRBD1 aligns across 11 bases. J lost 2 bases, V lost 4 bases, and 4 bases had no gene match. The CDR3 has 15 amino acids.

The V call is TRBV5-1, the J call TRBJ2-5; D may be TRBD2 (6 bases). Germline CDR1 and CDR2: SGHRS and YFSETQ. The length of the CDR3 is 13 residues. With 2 bases removed from V and 3 bases from J, the gap between germline ends came to 8 bases. This CDR3 is CASSFWGEETQYF. The CDR3 DNA follows: TGCGCCAGCAGCTTCTGGGGGGAAGAGACCCAGTACTTC.

This chain connects TRBV4-1 to TRBJ1-2, with 7 nucleotides matching TRBD1. V dropped 6 bases and J dropped 0; count of bases not matched to a gene: 10. CDR1 and CDR2 from the germline V gene are MGHRA and YSYEKL. This CDR3 comprises 16 residues. CDR3 amino acids: CASRGLGQESNYGYTF. CDR3 nucleotides: TGCGCCAGCAGGGGGCTCGGACAGGAATCTAACTATGGCTACACCTTC.

The rearrangement links TRBV5-1 to TRBJ2-7, with D perhaps TRBD1 (5 bases). V was cut by 0 bases and J by 1 base, with 8 bases left in between. Germline V gene lookup returns CDR1 SGHRS and CDR2 YFSETQ. The CDR3 totals 14 residues. The CDR3 is CASSLGQMSYEQYF. The CDR3 DNA is TGCGCCAGCAGCTTGGGACAGATGTCCTACGAGCAGTACTTC.

Here the CDR3 reads CASSSITRNEQFF. Here the CDR3 DNA reads TGTGCCAGCAGCTCGATAACAAGGAATGAGCAGTTCTTC. V and J are TRBV7-2 and TRBJ2-1; no definite D call. Germline CDR1 is SGHTA and CDR2 is FQGNSA. The length of the CDR3 is 13 residues. Trimming cost V 4 bases and J 7 bases, with 11 bases left between them.

This clonotype was recorded a few times. The chain uses TRBV12-3 or TRBV12-4 and TRBJ1-1; no definite D call. This CDR3 region has 13 residues. Trimming stripped 8 bases from V and 1 base from J, with 11 bases between. This chain's CDR3 is CASGLTPNTEAFF. The CDR3 bases are TGTGCCAGCGGATTGACACCGAACACTGAAGCTTTCTTT.

This clonotype was counted between two and nine times. The chain employs TRBV5-1 and TRBJ1-1; no clear D gene. V was trimmed by 0 bases and J by 1 base, leaving 7 bases between them. Germline CDR1 is SGHRS and CDR2 is YFSETQ. The CDR3 loop spans 14 amino acids. The CDR3 is CASSLGVPNTEAFF. The CDR3 region has the DNA TGCGCCAGCAGCTTGGGGGTACCGAACACTGAAGCTTTCTTT.

This clonotype came up a few times. The V and J genes are TRBV20-1 and TRBJ1-4; 10 bases are shared with TRBD1. This CDR3 contains 15 residues. Germline trimming cut 5 bases from V and 7 bases from J; bases unmatched to any gene: 10. Per the germline V gene, CDR1 is DFQATT and CDR2 is SNEGSKA (reference sequence). The CDR3, as DNA: TGCAGTGCTCAACCCCCCGGACAGGGGGGTGAAAAACTGTTTTTT. This sequence encodes CSAQPPGQGGEKLFF.

V is TRBV12-3 or TRBV12-4 and J is TRBJ2-3; 12 bases match TRBD2. The CDR3 length is 16 residues. After removal of 7 bases from V and 5 bases from J, the junction contained 10 bases not matched to a gene. CDR3 region: CASTRLAGGVGDTQYF. In nucleotides, the CDR3 is TGTGCCAGCACTCGGCTAGCGGGAGGGGTTGGAGATACGCAGTATTTT.

This clonotype showed up just a few times. The chain employs TRBV3-1 and TRBJ1-5, with D uncertain. The CDR3 has 15 amino acids. V was clipped by 2 bases and J by 0 bases, with 8 bases between them. Germline V gene lookup returns CDR1 LGHDT and CDR2 YNNKEL (reference sequence). The CDR3 bases are TGTGCCAGCAGCCAAATACCGGATAGCAATCAGCCCCAGCATTTT. The encoded protein is CASSQIPDSNQPQHF.

The chain's CDR3 is CASTEAGFGTDTQYF. DNA of the CDR3: TGTGCCAGCACCGAAGCGGGATTCGGCACAGATACGCAGTATTTT. The chain recombines TRBV6-1 with TRBJ2-3; 7 bases match TRBD2. In germline, CDR1 is MNHNS, CDR2 SASEGT. Trimming took 7 bases from V and 1 from J; bases not matched to a gene: 8. There are 15 residues in the CDR3.

In this sample, this clonotype turned up a few times. V usage is TRBV18 and J usage is TRBJ2-1; no reliable D call. Germline V CDR1 and CDR2: KGHSH, LQKENI. Trimming removed 6 bases at V and 8 bases at J, with 8 bases between. This CDR3 comprises 11 residues. The CDR3 DNA reads as TGTGCCAGCTCCCCCGGTGATGAGCAGTTCTTC. It is translated as CASSPGDEQFF.

This clonotype was recorded a few times. The V and J genes are TRBV20-1 and TRBJ2-7; TRBD2 aligns across 10 bases. CDR1 DFQATT and CDR2 SNEGSKA come from the germline V gene (reference sequence). V shed 1 base and J 0 bases; nucleotides not matched to a gene: 3. CDR3 length: 15 amino acids. The CDR3 sequence is CSARVGLADSYEQYF. DNA for the CDR3: TGCAGTGCTAGAGTTGGACTAGCGGACTCCTACGAGCAGTACTTC.

The chain combines TRBV27 with TRBJ2-7; 13 bases fit TRBD2. The ends lost 5 bases at V and 2 bases at J; junction bases unmatched: 3. Germline CDR1 is MNHEY and CDR2 is SMNVEV (reference sequence). CDR3 length: 15 residues. Here the CDR3 reads CASSHGTSGTYEQYF. CDR3 sequence (DNA): TGTGCCAGCAGTCACGGGACTAGCGGGACCTACGAGCAGTACTTC.

The chain recombines TRBV20-1 with TRBJ2-2; 8 bases line up with TRBD2. The J segment lost 1 base and the V segment lost 0 bases, leaving 4 bases of the junction unmatched. Germline-derived CDR1 and CDR2 are DFQATT and SNEGSKA (reference sequence). The CDR3 runs 16 residues. The CDR3 coding sequence is TGCAGTGCTAGAGATCCGAGCGGGAGGAACACCGGGGAGCTGTTTTTT. This encodes CSARDPSGRNTGELFF.

The sample holds a few counts of this clonotype. J is TRBJ2-5 and V is TRBV9; the match to TRBD2 covers 7 bases. With 2 bases clipped from V and 5 bases from J, the junction kept 12 bases outside the gene matches. CDR3 size: 16 residues. The germline V gene has CDR1 SGDLS and CDR2 YYNGEE. The CDR3 region is CASSVGTTAVGETQYF. As DNA, the CDR3 is TGTGCCAGCAGCGTCGGGACTACTGCGGTGGGGGAGACCCAGTACTTC.

The V and J genes are TRBV11-2 and TRBJ2-1; D is unclear. The CDR3 totals 12 residues. The V end was cut by 1 base, the J end by 9 bases, with 7 bases between. Per germline, CDR1 SGHAT and CDR2 FQNNGV. CDR3 residues: CASSLVSREQFF. The CDR3 region has the DNA TGTGCCAGCAGCTTAGTTAGCCGTGAGCAGTTCTTC.

This clonotype was counted only a few times. V usage is TRBV4-1 and J usage is TRBJ2-6; no reliable D call. Trimming shortened V by 5 bases and J by 0 bases, and 17 bases separated the two germline ends. This CDR3 is built from 18 residues. CDR1 and CDR2 from the germline V gene are MGHRA and YSYEKL. The CDR3 is CASSRVPDQFSGANVLTF. The CDR3 DNA reads TGCGCCAGCAGCAGGGTTCCAGACCAATTCTCTGGGGCCAACGTCCTGACTTTC.

V gene TRBV6-6 combines with J gene TRBJ2-7, with no clear D. V was trimmed by 2 bases and J by 3 bases, leaving 5 bases between them. The CDR3 extends over 12 amino acids. The V gene's germline CDR1 is MNHNY and CDR2 SVGAGI (reference sequence). The CDR3 loop reads CASSYDGYEQYF. Here the CDR3 DNA reads TGTGCCAGCAGTTACGACGGCTACGAGCAGTACTTC.

The chain links TRBV20-1 to TRBJ2-1; weak D call: TRBD1 (5 bases). This CDR3 region has 15 residues. Germline CDR1 DFQATT, CDR2 SNEGSKA (reference sequence). Trimming pared 3 bases from V and 3 bases from J, leaving 15 bases between. CDR3 sequence (DNA): TGCAGTGCTAGCCCGAGCAGGGCGAACTACAATGAGCAGTTCTTC. Translated, it gives CSASPSRANYNEQFF.

The chain employs TRBV5-1 and TRBJ1-1; no firm D call. Germline V CDR1 and CDR2: SGHRS, YFSETQ. This CDR3 contains 13 residues. The V and J ends lost 2 bases and 6 bases respectively, with 11 bases between them. CDR3 coding DNA: TGCGCCAGCAGCTTCGTCACTTTGTCTGAAGCTTTCTTT. Translating gives CASSFVTLSEAFF. The whole variable domain, remainder taken from reference TRBV5-1 and TRBJ1-1, is KAGVTQTPRYLIKTRGQQVTLSCSPISGHRSVSWYQQTPGQGLQFLFEYFSETQRNKGNFPGRFSGRQFSNSRSEMNVSTLELGDSALYLCASSFVTLSEAFFGQGTRLTVV.

The sample holds a few counts of this clonotype. The chain links TRBV3-1 to TRBJ1-6; 7 nucleotides agree with TRBD1. V gave up 4 bases and J gave up 9 bases; unmatched junction bases: 9. Germline V gives CDR1 LGHDT, CDR2 YNNKEL (reference sequence). The CDR3 covers 15 residues. The CDR3 DNA follows: TGTGCCAGCAGCCCTTCAGGACAGGCGGGTTCACCCCTCCACTTT. This codes for CASSPSGQAGSPLHF. Full variable domain (outside the CDR3, taken from reference TRBV3-1 and TRBJ1-6): DTAVSQTPKYLVTQMGNDKSIKCEQNLGHDTMYWYKQDSKKFLKIMFSYNNKELIINETVPNRFSPKSPDKAHLNLHINSLELGDSAVYFCASSPSGQAGSPLHFGNGTRLTVT.

J is TRBJ1-4 and V is TRBV5-1; D ambiguous. Trimming stripped 0 bases from V and 0 bases from J, with 9 bases between. The germline V gene has CDR1 SGHRS and CDR2 YFSETQ. This CDR3 is built from 16 residues. The CDR3 DNA reads TGCGCCAGCAGCTTGGACCGATTTGCAACTAATGAAAAACTGTTTTTT. It codes for CASSLDRFATNEKLFF.

This chain joins TRBV19 and TRBJ2-3; possible D gene TRBD1, 6 bases. There are 15 residues in the CDR3. V was shortened by 5 bases and J by 3 bases, with 15 bases between the two germline ends. Per the germline V gene, CDR1 is LNHDA and CDR2 is SQIVND (reference sequence). CDR3 coding DNA: TGTGCCAGTAGTCCTACAGGGTTGGAGACAGATACGCAGTATTTT. Protein: CASSPTGLETDTQYF.

The V call is TRBV7-9, the J call TRBJ2-3; 7 nucleotides agree with TRBD1. Germline V CDR1 and CDR2: SEHNR, FQNEAQ (reference sequence). This CDR3 has 13 residues. V was pared by 5 bases and J by 5 bases, with 4 bases of the junction left unmatched. CDR3 sequence (DNA): TGTGCCAGCAGCAAGGGGGCCGGAGATACGCAGTATTTT. Translation: CASSKGAGDTQYF.